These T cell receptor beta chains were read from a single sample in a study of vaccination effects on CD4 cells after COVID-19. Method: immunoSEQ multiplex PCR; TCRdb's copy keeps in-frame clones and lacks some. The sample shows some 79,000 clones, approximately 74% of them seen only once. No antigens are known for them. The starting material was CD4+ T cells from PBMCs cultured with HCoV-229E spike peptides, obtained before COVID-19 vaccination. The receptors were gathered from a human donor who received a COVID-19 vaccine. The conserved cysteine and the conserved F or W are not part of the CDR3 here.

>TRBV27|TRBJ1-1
ASSSDRGRQAF
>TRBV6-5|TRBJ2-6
ASRRSGANVLT
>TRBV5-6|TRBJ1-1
ASNIVGQGENTEAF
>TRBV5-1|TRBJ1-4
ASSLGVATNEKLF
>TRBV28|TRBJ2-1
ASSLSYNEQF
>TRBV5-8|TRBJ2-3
ASPKMFRGESTDTQY
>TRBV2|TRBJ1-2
ASSEVPGQGSGYT
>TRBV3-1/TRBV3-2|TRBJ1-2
ASSPRGQPYGYT
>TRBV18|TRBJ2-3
ASSPQVVLAENTDTQY
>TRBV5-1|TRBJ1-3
ASSLEAVSGNTIY
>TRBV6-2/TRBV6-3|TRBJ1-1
ASSYDIRGAMNTEAF
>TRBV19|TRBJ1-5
ASSWGARQPQH
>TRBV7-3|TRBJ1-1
ASSSTGVNTEAF
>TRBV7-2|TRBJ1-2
ASSQGGARGYT
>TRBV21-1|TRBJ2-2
ASSKVWLAGELF